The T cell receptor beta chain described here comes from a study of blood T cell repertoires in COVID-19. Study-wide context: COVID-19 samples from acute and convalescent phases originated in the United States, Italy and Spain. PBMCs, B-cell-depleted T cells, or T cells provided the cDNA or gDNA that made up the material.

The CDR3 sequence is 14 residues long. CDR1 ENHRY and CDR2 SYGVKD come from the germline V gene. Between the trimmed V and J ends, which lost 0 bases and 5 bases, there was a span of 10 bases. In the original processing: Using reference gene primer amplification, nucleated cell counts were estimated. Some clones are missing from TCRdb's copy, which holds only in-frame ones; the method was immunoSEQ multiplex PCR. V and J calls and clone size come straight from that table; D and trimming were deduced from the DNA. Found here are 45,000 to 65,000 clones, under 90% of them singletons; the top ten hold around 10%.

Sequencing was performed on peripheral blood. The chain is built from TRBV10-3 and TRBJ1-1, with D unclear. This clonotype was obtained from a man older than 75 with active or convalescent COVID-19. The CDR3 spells CAISESGEWTEAFF. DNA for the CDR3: TGTGCCATCAGTGAGTCCGGAGAATGGACTGAAGCTTTCTTT.